This T cell receptor beta chain was sequenced during a study of shared T cell receptors in the human thymus. Sequencing used immunoSEQ multiplex PCR; TCRdb keeps in-frame clones, though not all of them. The sample yields fewer than 700,000 clones, more than 75% seen once. Trimming cost V 2 bases and J 4 bases, with 11 bases left between them. Germline V gene lookup returns CDR1 KGHSH and CDR2 LQKENI. The CDR3 contains 15 residues. These data are also associated with another study on human thymus T cells. This second report adds: Healthy Finnish infants having corrective surgery for congenital heart defects served as donors. Among unrelated individuals, related research reported thymic repertoires that overlapped highly.

The clonotype originates from a boy under two years old with a congenital heart defect. V is TRBV18 and J is TRBJ2-2; weak D call: TRBD2 (6 bases). The sequenced material came from thymocytes. In nucleotides, the CDR3 is TGTGCCAGCTCACCATCGGGGGATAGCACCGGGGAGCTGTTTTTT. This encodes CASSPSGDSTGELFF.